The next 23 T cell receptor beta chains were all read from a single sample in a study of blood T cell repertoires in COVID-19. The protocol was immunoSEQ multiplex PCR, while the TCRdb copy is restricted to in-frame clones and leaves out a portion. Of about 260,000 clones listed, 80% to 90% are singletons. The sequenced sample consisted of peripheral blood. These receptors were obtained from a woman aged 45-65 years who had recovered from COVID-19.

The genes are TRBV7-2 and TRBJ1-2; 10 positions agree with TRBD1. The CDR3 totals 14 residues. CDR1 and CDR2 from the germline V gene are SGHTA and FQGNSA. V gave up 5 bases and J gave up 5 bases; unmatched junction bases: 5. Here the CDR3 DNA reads TGTGCCAGCAGCCCCCGGGACAGGGGATATGGCTACACCTTC. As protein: CASSPRDRGYGYTF.

CDR3 amino acids: CASSPRQGDTEAFF. CDR3 sequence (DNA): TGTGCCAGCTCACCACGGCAGGGGGACACTGAAGCTTTCTTT. This chain links TRBV18 with TRBJ1-1, with 7 bases aligning to TRBD1. Germline V gives CDR1 KGHSH, CDR2 LQKENI. This CDR3 has 14 amino acids. Trimming took 1 base from V and 3 from J; bases not matched to a gene: 2.

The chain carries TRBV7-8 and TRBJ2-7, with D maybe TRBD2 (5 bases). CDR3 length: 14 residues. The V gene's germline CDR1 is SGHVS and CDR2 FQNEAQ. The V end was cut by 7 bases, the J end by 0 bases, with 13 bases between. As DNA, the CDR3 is TGTGCCAGCACCCGGGGAGAGGGCTCCTACGAGCAGTACTTC. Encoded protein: CASTRGEGSYEQYF.

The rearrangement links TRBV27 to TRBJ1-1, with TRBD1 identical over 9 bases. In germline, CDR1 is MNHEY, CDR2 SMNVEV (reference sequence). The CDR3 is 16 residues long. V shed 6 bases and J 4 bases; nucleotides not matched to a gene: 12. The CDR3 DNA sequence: TGTGCCAGCAGCCGAACCCCGGGACAGGGAATCACTGAAGCTTTCTTT. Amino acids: CASSRTPGQGITEAFF.

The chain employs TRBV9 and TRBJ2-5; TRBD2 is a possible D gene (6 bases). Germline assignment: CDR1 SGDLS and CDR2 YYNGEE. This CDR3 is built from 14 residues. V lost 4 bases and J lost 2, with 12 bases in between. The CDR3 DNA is TGTGCCAGCAGCTTAGGGACTCTACAAGAGACCCAGTACTTC. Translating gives CASSLGTLQETQYF.

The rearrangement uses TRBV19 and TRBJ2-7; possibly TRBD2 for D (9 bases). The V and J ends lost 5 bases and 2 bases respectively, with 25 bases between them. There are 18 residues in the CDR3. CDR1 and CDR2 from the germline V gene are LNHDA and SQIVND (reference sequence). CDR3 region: CASSLRTGSSGIPYEQYF. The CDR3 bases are TGTGCCAGTAGTCTACGGACAGGGTCTAGCGGGATTCCCTACGAGCAGTACTTC.

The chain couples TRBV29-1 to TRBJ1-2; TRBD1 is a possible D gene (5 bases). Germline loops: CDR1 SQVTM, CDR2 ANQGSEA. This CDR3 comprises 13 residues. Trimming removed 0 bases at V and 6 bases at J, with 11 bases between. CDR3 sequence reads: CSVEEAGINGYTF. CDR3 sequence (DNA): TGCAGCGTTGAAGAGGCAGGGATTAATGGCTACACCTTC.

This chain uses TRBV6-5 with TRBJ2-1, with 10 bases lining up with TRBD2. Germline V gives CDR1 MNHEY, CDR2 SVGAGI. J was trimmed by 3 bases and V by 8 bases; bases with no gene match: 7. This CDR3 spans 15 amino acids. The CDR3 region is CASSRTSGIYNEQFF. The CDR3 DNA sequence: TGTGCCAGCTCCAGGACTAGCGGTATCTACAATGAGCAGTTCTTC.

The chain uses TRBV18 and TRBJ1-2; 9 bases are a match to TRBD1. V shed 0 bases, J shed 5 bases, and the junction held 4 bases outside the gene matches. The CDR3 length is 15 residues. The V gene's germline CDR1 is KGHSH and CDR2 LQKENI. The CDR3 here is CASSPPGQGPYGYTF. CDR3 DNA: TGTGCCAGCTCACCACCCGGACAGGGGCCATATGGCTACACCTTC.

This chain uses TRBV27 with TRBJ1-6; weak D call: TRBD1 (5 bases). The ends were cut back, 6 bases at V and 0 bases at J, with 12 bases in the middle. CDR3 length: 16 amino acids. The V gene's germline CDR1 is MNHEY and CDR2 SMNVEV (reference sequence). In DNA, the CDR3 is TGTGCCAGCAGCGCGGGGGGAAGCTCCTATAATTCACCCCTCCACTTT. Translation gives CASSAGGSSYNSPLHF.

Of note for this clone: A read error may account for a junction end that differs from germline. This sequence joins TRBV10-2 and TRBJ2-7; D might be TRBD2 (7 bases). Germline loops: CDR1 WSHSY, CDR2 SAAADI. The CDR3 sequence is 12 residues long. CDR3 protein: CASNPGGYGQYF. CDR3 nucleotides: TGCGCCAGCAACCCGGGGGGCTACGGGCAGTACTTC.

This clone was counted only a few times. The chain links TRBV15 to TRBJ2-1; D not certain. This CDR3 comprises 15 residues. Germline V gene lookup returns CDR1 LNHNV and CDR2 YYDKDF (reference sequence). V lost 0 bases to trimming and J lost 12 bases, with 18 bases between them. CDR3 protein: CATSRDVKTPPVQFF. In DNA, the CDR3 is TGTGCCACCAGCAGAGATGTTAAAACTCCTCCCGTGCAGTTCTTC. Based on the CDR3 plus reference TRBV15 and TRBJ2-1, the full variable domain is DAMVIQNPRYQVTQFGKPVTLSCSQTLNHNVMYWYQQKSSQAPKLLFHYYDKDFNNEADTPDNFQSRRPNTSFCFLDIRSPGLGDTAMYLCATSRDVKTPPVQFFGPGTRLTVL.

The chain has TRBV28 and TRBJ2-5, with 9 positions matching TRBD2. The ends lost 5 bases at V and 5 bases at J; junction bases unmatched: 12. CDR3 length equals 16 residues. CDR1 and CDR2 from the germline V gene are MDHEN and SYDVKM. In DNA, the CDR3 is TGTGCCAGCAGTCCCGGGACTAGCAGCCGCAGGGAGACCCAGTACTTC. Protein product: CASSPGTSSRRETQYF.

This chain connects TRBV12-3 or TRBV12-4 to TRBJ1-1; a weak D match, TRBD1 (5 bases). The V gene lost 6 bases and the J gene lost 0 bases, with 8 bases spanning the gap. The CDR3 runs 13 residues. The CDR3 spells CASRGQMNTEAFF. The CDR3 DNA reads TGTGCCAGCAGAGGACAAATGAACACTGAAGCTTTCTTT.

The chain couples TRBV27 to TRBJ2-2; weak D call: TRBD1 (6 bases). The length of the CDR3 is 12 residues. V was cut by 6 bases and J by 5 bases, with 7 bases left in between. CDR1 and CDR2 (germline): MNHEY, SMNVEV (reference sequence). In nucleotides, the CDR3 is TGTGCCAGCAGCCAGGGGACCGGGGAGCTGTTTTTT. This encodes CASSQGTGELFF.

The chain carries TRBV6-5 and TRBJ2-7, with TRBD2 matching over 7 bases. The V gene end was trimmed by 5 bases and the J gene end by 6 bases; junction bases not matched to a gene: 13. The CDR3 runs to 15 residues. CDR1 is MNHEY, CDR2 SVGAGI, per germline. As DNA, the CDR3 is TGTGCCAGCAGTCCGGGGGGAACTAGTAGGCGCGAGCAGTACTTC. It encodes CASSPGGTSRREQYF.

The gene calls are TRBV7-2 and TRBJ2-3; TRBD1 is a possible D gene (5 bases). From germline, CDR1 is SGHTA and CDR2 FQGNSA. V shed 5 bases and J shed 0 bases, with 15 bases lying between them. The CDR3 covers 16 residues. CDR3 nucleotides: TGTGCCAGCAGCCCCCTAAGACAGACTAGCACAGATACGCAGTATTTT. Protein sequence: CASSPLRQTSTDTQYF.

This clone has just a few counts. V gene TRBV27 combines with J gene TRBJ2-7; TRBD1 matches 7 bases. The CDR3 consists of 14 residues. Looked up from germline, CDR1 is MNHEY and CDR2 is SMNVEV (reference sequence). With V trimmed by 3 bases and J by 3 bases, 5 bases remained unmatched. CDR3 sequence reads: CASSFQGVDYEQYF. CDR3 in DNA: TGTGCCAGCAGTTTCCAGGGGGTGGACTACGAGCAGTACTTC.

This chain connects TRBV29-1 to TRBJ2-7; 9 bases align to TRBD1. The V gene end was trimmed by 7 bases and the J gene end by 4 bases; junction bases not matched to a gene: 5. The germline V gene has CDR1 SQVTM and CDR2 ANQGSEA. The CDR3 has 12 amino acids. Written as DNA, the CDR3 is TGCAGCGCCGGGACAGGGAGATACGAGCAGTACTTC. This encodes CSAGTGRYEQYF.

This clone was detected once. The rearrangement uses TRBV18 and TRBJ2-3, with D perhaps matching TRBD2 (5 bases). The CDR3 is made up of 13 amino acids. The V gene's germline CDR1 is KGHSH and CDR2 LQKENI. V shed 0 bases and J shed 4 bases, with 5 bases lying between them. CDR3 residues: CASSPPRADTQYF. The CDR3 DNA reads TGTGCCAGCTCACCACCGAGGGCAGATACGCAGTATTTT.

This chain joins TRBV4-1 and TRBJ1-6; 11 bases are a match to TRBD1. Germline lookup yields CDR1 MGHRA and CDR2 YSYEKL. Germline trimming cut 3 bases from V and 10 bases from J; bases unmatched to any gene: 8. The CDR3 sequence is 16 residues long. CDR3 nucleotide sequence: TGCGCCAGCAGCCACCTGGGACAGGGGGATCACTCACCCCTCCACTTT. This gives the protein CASSHLGQGDHSPLHF.

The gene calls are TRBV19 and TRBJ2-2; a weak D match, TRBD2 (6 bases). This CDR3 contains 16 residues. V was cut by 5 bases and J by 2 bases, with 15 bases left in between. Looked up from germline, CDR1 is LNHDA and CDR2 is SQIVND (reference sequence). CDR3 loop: CASSPSSEPNTGELFF. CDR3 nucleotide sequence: TGTGCCAGTAGTCCCTCTAGCGAACCTAACACCGGGGAGCTGTTTTTT.

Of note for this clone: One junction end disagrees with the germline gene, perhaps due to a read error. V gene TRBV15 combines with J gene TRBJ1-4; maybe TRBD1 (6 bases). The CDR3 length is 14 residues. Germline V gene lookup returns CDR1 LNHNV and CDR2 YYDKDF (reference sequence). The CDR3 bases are TGTGCCACCAGCAGAGAAATAGGTGAGACAGGAGTCGATTTT. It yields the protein CATSREIGETGVDF.